This T cell receptor beta chain derives from a study of blood T cell repertoires in COVID-19. Study as a whole: PBMCs, B-cell-depleted T cells, or T cells were the source of the cDNA or gDNA that made up the material.

Per the germline V gene, CDR1 is MDHEN and CDR2 is SYDVKM. V dropped 1 base and J dropped 11 bases, with 15 bases sitting between them. The CDR3 runs 15 residues. Only in-frame clones appear in the TCRdb table, and some are missing; sequencing was by immunoSEQ multiplex PCR. The repertoire holds a few hundred thousand clones, around 92% seen once, with roughly 1.8% in the top ten. Across fewer than 25 US areas, participants ranged in age from about 18 to 89 years. Source material: PBMCs or T cells enriched from blood (not recorded which). The V call is TRBV28, the J call TRBJ1-6; D call uncertain. The sequence derives from an older woman who had recovered from COVID-19. The CDR3 region has the DNA TGTGCCAGCAGTTTATCCCGGCTGGGGAGGACACCCCTCCACTTT. This sequence encodes CASSLSRLGRTPLHF.